This T cell receptor (beta chain) was identified in a study of identical twins. Findings and caveats of the study: The degree of excess twin sharing was weaker in beta out-of-frame sequences.

As regards this clonotype: What it binds is not known.

This CDR3 region has 12 residues. Trimming took off 5 bases at V and 7 bases at J, with 10 bases between the two ends. A single record per CDR3 protein comes from TCRdb applying MiXCR to the 5' RACE reads. This sample carries approximately 500,000 distinct CDR3 sequences, 20% to 30% of them seen once, and the ten largest clones take just under 3%. The data were also submitted as part of a second study, on T cells expressing NK-cell markers. According to that study: Leadership of the CD3+CD56-NKG2C+ fraction also belonged to these clonotypes in several donors.

The sample consisted of CD4+ T cells sorted from blood. The chain couples TRBV12-3 or TRBV12-4 to TRBJ2-3; no reliable D call. This TCR was sampled from a woman aged 18-29 years in good health. CDR3 DNA sequence: TGTGCCAGCAGTCGGGTTCGAAATACGCAGTATTTT. Protein sequence: CASSRVRNTQYF.